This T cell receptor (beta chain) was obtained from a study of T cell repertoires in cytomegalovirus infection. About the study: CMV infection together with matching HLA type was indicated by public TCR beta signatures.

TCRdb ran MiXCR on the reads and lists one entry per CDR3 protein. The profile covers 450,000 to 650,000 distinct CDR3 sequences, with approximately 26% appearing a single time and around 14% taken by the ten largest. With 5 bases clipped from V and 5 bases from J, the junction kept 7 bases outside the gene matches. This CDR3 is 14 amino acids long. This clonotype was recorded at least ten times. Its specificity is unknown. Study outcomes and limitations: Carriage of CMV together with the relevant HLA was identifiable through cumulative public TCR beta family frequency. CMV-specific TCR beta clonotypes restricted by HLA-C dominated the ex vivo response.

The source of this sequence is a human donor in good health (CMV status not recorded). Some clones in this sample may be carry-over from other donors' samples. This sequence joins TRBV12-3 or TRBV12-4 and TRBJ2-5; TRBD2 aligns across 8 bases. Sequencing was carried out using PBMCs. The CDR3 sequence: CASSTRTSRETQYF. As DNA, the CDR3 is TGTGCCAGCAGTACCCGGACTAGCCGGGAGACCCAGTACTTC.